The rows below give T cell receptor beta chains drawn from one sample of a study of blood T cell repertoires in COVID-19. Measured with immunoSEQ multiplex PCR; TCRdb has only the in-frame clones, and not every one. The data hold some 200,000 clones, with approximately 87% observed a single time. Sequencing used peripheral blood. The receptors come from a woman in her seventies with COVID-19, enrolled during active disease. CDR3s leave out the opening cysteine and the closing phenylalanine or tryptophan.

v_call	j_call	cdr3_aa
TRBV27	TRBJ2-7	ASSLHGGANEQY
TRBV5-4	TRBJ2-3	ASSRGLALTSTDTQY
TRBV2	TRBJ2-7	ASSERTGGGEQY
TRBV9	TRBJ2-1	ASSPLEGTGSHEQF
TRBV7-9	TRBJ1-6	ASSATGTGTSPLH
TRBV6-5	TRBJ2-5	ASRGAGETQY
TRBV6-5	TRBJ1-1	ASRERGGSTEAF
TRBV19	TRBJ1-2	ASSTYRGNVYGYT
TRBV18	TRBJ2-1	ASSPPEYNEQF
TRBV30	TRBJ1-5	AWRVTGGGQPQH